This T cell receptor (beta chain) is from a study of T-cell memory formation after mild COVID-19. MiXCR, applied by TCRdb to the 5' RACE reads, yields one record per CDR3 protein. The sample records approximately 150,000 distinct CDR3 sequences, roughly a fifth being singletons. CDR3 length: 14 amino acids. Germline V gives CDR1 DFQATT, CDR2 SNEGSKA (reference sequence). Between the trimmed V and J ends, which lost 3 bases and 2 bases, there was a span of 11 bases. The chain carries TRBV20-1 and TRBJ2-1; possibly TRBD2 for D (5 bases). Sequences were obtained from PBMCs or a T cell subset sorted from them (not recorded which). The receptor comes from an adult woman who had mild COVID-19 (a few samples of this study predate the infection). Cell type and time point are not known. CDR3 sequence reads: CSASLQRTYNEQFF. The CDR3 bases are TGCAGTGCTAGTCTCCAGCGGACCTACAATGAGCAGTTCTTC.